Listed here is a single T cell receptor beta chain. Its antigen is not identified. After removal of 5 bases from V and 7 bases from J, the junction contained 8 bases not matched to a gene. The CDR3 is made up of 14 amino acids. Per germline, CDR1 LNHDA and CDR2 SQIVND (reference sequence). Making TCR cDNA involved 5'RACE template switching, which added UMIs and a universal primer site. Each CDR3 protein is one row after TCRdb ran MiXCR on the 5' RACE reads. The data show 550,000 to 750,000 distinct CDR3 sequences, with less than 15% seen just once and around 15% held by the top ten. The data originate from a study of T cells after yellow fever vaccination. Findings and limits, study-wide: The secondary T-cell response peaked on day 5, not day 15, but was weaker. There was a small share of clonotypes that showed up in both the CD4 and CD8 compartments.

V is TRBV19 and J is TRBJ2-1; 7 nucleotides match TRBD1. This specimen was PBMCs, taken on the day of the yellow fever booster vaccination. This clonotype was obtained from a man aged 30 to 45 who received the YFV17D yellow fever vaccine. The DNA of the CDR3 is TGTGCCAGTAGTTTTTCGACAGGGTATAATGAGCAGTTCTTC. Translated, it gives CASSFSTGYNEQFF.